What follows are 5 T cell receptor beta chains derived from one specimen sequenced in a study of control samples from healthy donors and cancer patients. Using immunoSEQ multiplex PCR, the repertoire was profiled, and TCRdb retains in-frame clones only, with some absent. In the table there are approximately 150,000 clones, about 90% of which are singletons. The sequencing sample was made of blood. These receptors originate from a man between 18 and 35 years old in good health.

The V gene is TRBV11-3, the J gene TRBJ2-1, with D hard to call. V was pared by 8 bases and J by 5 bases, with 13 bases between. The CDR3 spans 13 residues. Germline V gene data show CDR1 as SGHNT and CDR2 as YENEEA. CDR3: CASGKGFDNEQFF. The CDR3 DNA is TGTGCCAGCGGAAAGGGATTTGACAATGAGCAGTTCTTC.

This clone was seen a single time. In DNA form, the CDR3 reads TGCGCCAGCAGCCAAGCAGGGGCTGGGGATCCAGGGGAAAAACTGTTTTTT. Its protein is CASSQAGAGDPGEKLFF. This chain connects TRBV4-3 to TRBJ1-4, with a tentative D call TRBD1 (6 bases). CDR1 and CDR2 (germline): LGHNA, YSLEER. The CDR3 extends over 17 amino acids. V was pared by 1 base and J by 8 bases, with 20 bases between.

The J gene is TRBJ1-6, the V gene TRBV6-5; 8 positions match TRBD1. The CDR3 contains 14 residues. Trimming cost V 6 bases and J 7 bases; bases outside gene matches: 5. The germline V gene encodes CDR1 MNHEY and CDR2 SVGAGI. Written as DNA, the CDR3 is TGTGCCAGCAGCCGGGGACAGGCCAATTCACCCCTCCACTTT. This sequence encodes CASSRGQANSPLHF.

Notes on this clone: The identical CDR3 is also encoded by other nucleotide sequences in the sample. J is TRBJ2-5 and V is TRBV6-2 or TRBV6-3; TRBD1 matches 8 bases. The CDR3 runs 14 residues. J gave up 5 bases and V 0 bases, and 2 bases lay outside the gene matches. The germline V gene has CDR1 MNHEY and CDR2 SVGEGT. The CDR3 DNA reads as TGTGCCAGCAGTTACTCGAACAGGGGGGAGACCCAGTACTTC. It is translated as CASSYSNRGETQYF.

The chain joins TRBV14 to TRBJ2-5; 10 bases map to TRBD1. This CDR3 contains 16 residues. J gave up 2 bases and V 1 base, and 4 bases lay outside the gene matches. Germline CDR1 reads SGHDN; CDR2 reads FVKESK. The CDR3 DNA follows: TGTGCCAGCAGCCAAGGGGACAGGGGCTGGCAAGAGACCCAGTACTTC. Translating gives CASSQGDRGWQETQYF.